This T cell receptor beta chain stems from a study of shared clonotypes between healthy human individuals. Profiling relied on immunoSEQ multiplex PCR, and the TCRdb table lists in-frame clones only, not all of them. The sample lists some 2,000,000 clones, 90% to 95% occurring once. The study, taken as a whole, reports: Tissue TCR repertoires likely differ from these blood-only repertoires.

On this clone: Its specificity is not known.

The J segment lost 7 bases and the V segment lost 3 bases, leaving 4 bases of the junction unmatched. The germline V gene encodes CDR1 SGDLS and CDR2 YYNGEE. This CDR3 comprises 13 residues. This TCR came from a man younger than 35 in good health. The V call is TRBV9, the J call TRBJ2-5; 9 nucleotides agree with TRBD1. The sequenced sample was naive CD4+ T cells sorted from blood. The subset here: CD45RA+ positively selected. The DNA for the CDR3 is TGTGCCAGCAGCGGGACAGGGGATAGGACCCAGTACTTC. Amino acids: CASSGTGDRTQYF.